This T cell receptor beta chain is from a study of OX40 agonist ivuxolimab in advanced cancers. Study at large: Three patients, one with hepatocellular carcinoma and two with cutaneous melanoma, achieved partial responses. Points from the study as a whole: Antigen specificity of clonally expanded peripheral T cells was not established.

Libraries were prepared by immunoSEQ multiplex PCR; TCRdb keeps only in-frame clonotypes and omits some of them. Found here are 82,000 or so clones, approximately 89% of them singletons; the top ten hold 2% to 2.5%. V lost 6 bases and J 2 bases, leaving 4 bases between the germline ends. The CDR3 runs 12 residues. Germline V gives CDR1 SNHLY, CDR2 FYNNEI. Remarks on this clone: Antigen unknown.

The TCR originated in an adult with an advanced solid tumor such as melanoma, head and neck, liver or kidney cancer. Sequencing was performed on CD4+ or CD8+ T cells sorted from blood, taken in a trial of the OX40 agonist ivuxolimab. The gene calls are TRBV2 and TRBJ2-2; D gene uncertain. This CDR3 is CASRPNTGELFF. CDR3 DNA sequence: TGTGCCAGCAGGCCAAACACCGGGGAGCTGTTTTTT.